These 12 T cell receptor beta chains were sequenced from one sample in a study of blood T cells in healthy people across ages. Alongside a J-beta primer mix, a sample-barcoded 5' primer served in a second PCR lasting about 7 to 11 cycles. TCRdb ran MiXCR on the 5' RACE reads and lists one entry per CDR3 protein. The sample holds hundreds of thousands of distinct CDR3 sequences; 32% are singletons and the top ten take about 16%. Material for sequencing was blood. These receptors were collected from a woman at least 80 years old in good health.

This clonotype occurred a few times. The chain employs TRBV7-2 and TRBJ1-1, with 7 bases aligning to TRBD1. Germline V lookup: CDR1 SGHTA, CDR2 FQGNSA. The CDR3 contains 16 residues. Germline trimming cut 2 bases from V and 2 bases from J; bases unmatched to any gene: 8. CDR3 bases: TGTGCCAGCAGCTTAATGGCCCGGACAGGAAACACTGAAGCTTTCTTT. It codes for CASSLMARTGNTEAFF.

This clonotype was detected ten times or more. The chain links TRBV4-2 to TRBJ1-4; 8 bases are shared with TRBD1. Per the germline V gene, CDR1 is LGHNA and CDR2 is YNFKEQ. The V segment lost 3 bases and the J segment 0 bases; nucleotides outside the gene matches: 12. This CDR3 contains 19 residues. The CDR3 DNA is TGTGCCAGCAGCCACGATTGGCAGGGGGCCCAAACAACTAATGAAAAACTGTTTTTT. Translating it yields CASSHDWQGAQTTNEKLFF.

This clonotype turned up a few times. The V call is TRBV30, the J call TRBJ1-2; no firm D call. Germline V gene lookup returns CDR1 GTSNPN and CDR2 SVGIG (reference sequence). This CDR3 has 14 amino acids. V lost 3 bases to trimming and J lost 8 bases, with 19 bases between them. The CDR3 sequence is CAWRGDSGAEGYTF. The CDR3 DNA reads TGTGCCTGGAGGGGCGACTCCGGAGCGGAGGGCTACACCTTC.

The CDR3 is CAWSGGGQLNEKLFF. The CDR3 bases are TGTGCCTGGAGCGGAGGGGGACAGCTTAATGAAAAACTGTTTTTT. V usage is TRBV30 and J usage is TRBJ1-4; TRBD1 aligns across 7 bases. Looked up from germline, CDR1 is GTSNPN and CDR2 is SVGIG (reference sequence). The V segment lost 3 bases and the J segment 4 bases; nucleotides outside the gene matches: 8. The CDR3 has 15 residues.

The chain carries TRBV5-1 and TRBJ1-5, with TRBD1 identical over 7 bases. The CDR3 consists of 18 residues. CDR1 is SGHRS and CDR2 is YFSETQ in the germline V gene. The ends lost 0 bases at V and 4 bases at J; junction bases unmatched: 13. Written as DNA, the CDR3 is TGCGCCAGCAGCTTGGGGAAACCGGGACAGAGACTTAATCAGCCCCAGCATTTT. Translated, it gives CASSLGKPGQRLNQPQHF.

This clonotype has at least ten counts. This chain uses TRBV5-4 with TRBJ2-5; the match to TRBD2 covers 12 bases. The CDR3 is 15 amino acids. J lost 4 bases, V lost 1 base, and 2 bases had no gene match. Germline V gene sequence: CDR1 SGHNT, CDR2 YYREEE (reference sequence). The CDR3 nucleotides read TGTGCCAGCAGCTTGCCACTAGCGGGGGGAGAGACCCAGTACTTC. Translated: CASSLPLAGGETQYF.

The chain combines TRBV6-6 with TRBJ1-1; the match to TRBD1 covers 7 bases. CDR3 length: 17 residues. V gave up 7 bases and J gave up 4 bases; unmatched junction bases: 18. Per the germline V gene, CDR1 is MNHNY and CDR2 is SVGAGI (reference sequence). The CDR3 sequence is CASKGKEVGPGGTEAFF. In DNA form, the CDR3 reads TGTGCCAGCAAGGGAAAAGAGGTAGGCCCAGGGGGCACTGAAGCTTTCTTT.

This clonotype was observed many times. V and J are TRBV3-1 and TRBJ2-3; D may correspond to TRBD1 or TRBD2 (6 bases each). V was shortened by 4 bases and J by 0 bases, with 11 bases between the two germline ends. The CDR3 totals 15 residues. Per the germline V gene, CDR1 is LGHDT and CDR2 is YNNKEL (reference sequence). CDR3 bases: TGTGCCAGCAGCCCGGGGGCGCCTAGCACAGATACGCAGTATTTT. It translates to CASSPGAPSTDTQYF.

V gene TRBV7-9 combines with J gene TRBJ1-6, with a tentative D call TRBD1 (5 bases). V lost 5 bases and J lost 1, with 15 bases in between. Germline CDR1 SEHNR, CDR2 FQNEAQ (reference sequence). The CDR3 has 17 residues. CDR3 nucleotide sequence: TGTGCCAGCAGCACTTACTCGGGGGGTTCCTATAATTCACCCCTCCACTTT. It specifies CASSTYSGGSYNSPLHF.

This clonotype was seen a few times. It may be a read error: a sequence one base away is much more abundant. V is TRBV7-2 and J is TRBJ2-7; 10 bases align to TRBD1. CDR3 size: 16 residues. With 5 bases clipped from V and 2 bases from J, the junction kept 9 bases outside the gene matches. Germline CDR1 and CDR2: SGHTA and FQGNSA. CDR3 region: CTSSLGVGQGTYEQYF. CDR3 sequence (DNA): TGTACCAGCAGCCTAGGTGTGGGACAGGGGACCTACGAGCAGTACTTC.

V usage is TRBV9 and J usage is TRBJ2-1, with TRBD1 as a possible D gene (7 bases). Trimming shortened V by 0 bases and J by 7 bases, and 17 bases separated the two germline ends. CDR1 is SGDLS and CDR2 is YYNGEE in the germline V gene. The CDR3 runs 16 residues. CDR3 sequence (DNA): TGTGCCAGCAGCGTAGCCGGAACAGGGGCGGGAAATGAGCAGTTCTTC. Its protein product is CASSVAGTGAGNEQFF.

This clonotype was seen only a few times. The rearrangement links TRBV29-1 to TRBJ1-1; 9 nucleotides match TRBD1. The CDR3 is made up of 13 amino acids. V dropped 7 bases and J dropped 6; count of bases not matched to a gene: 9. CDR1 is SQVTM, CDR2 ANQGSEA, per germline. In DNA form, the CDR3 reads TGCAGCGGGAACGGACAGGGGCGGGCTGAAGCTTTCTTT. Protein product: CSGNGQGRAEAFF. Looking up the rest from reference TRBV29-1 and TRBJ1-1 gives the full variable domain: SAVISQKPSRDICQRGTSLTIQCQVDSQVTMMFWYRQQPGQSLTLIATANQGSEATYESGFVIDKFPISRPNLTFSTLTVSNMSPEDSSIYLCSGNGQGRAEAFFGQGTRLTVV.